Described below is a single TCR beta chain sequence and its context. Combining a sample-barcoded 5' primer with a J-beta primer mix, a second PCR ran for roughly 7 to 12 cycles. TCRdb redid the calling of the 5' RACE reads with MiXCR, one entry per CDR3 protein. The sample carries 550,000 to 700,000 distinct CDR3 sequences, 27% recorded once. This specimen belongs to a study of blood T cells in healthy people across ages. Looked up from germline, CDR1 is SGHRS and CDR2 is YFSETQ. V shed 2 bases and J 7 bases; nucleotides not matched to a gene: 11. CDR3 size: 15 residues. The material sequenced was blood. The receptor was isolated from a woman in her 70s in good health. The rearrangement links TRBV5-1 to TRBJ2-7, with TRBD2 identical over 8 bases. CDR3 DNA sequence: TGCGCCAGCAGCTTCGGTCCAGCGGGGGTTGGAGAGCAGTACTTC. This encodes CASSFGPAGVGEQYF.